This record covers a single TCR beta chain. What this receptor recognizes is not known. Qualities for individual bases were not recorded, and no much larger clone is one base off. The CDR3 covers 16 residues, taking in both the cysteine and the phenylalanine. The sequence is cut down to CDR3 DNA, 48 bases in frame from base 1. The CDR1 and CDR2 encoded by the germline V gene are MGHDK and SYGVNS. Compared with germline, V lacks 4 bases and J lacks 6 bases; bases without a gene match: 10. For commercial TCRB immunosequencing, around 500 nanograms of biopsy DNA were submitted for each sample. A two-step, amplification bias-controlled multiplex PCR was used by Adaptive Biotechnology to amplify CDR3 regions from genomic DNA. Primers covering every V and J gene segment were used in the first PCR, while barcodes and Illumina adapters were added in the second PCR. An Illumina instrument was used to sequence the CDR3 libraries. The original methods were these. Analysis combined the vendor-provided pipelines with custom analysis of raw data in R/Bioconductor under R version 3.3.0. Clonality, ranging from 0 to 1, was calculated as the inverse of the normalised Shannon entropy of all productive clones. High-frequency clones were defined as the share of the repertoire taken up by the top 100 clones, keeping only clones that passed a 95% confidence test. The Simpson index measured repertoire diversity, and the Morisita-Horn index measured overlap between samples. The immuneACCESS repertoire file appears here via TCRdb, limited to in-frame rearrangements. These files lack a portion of the clones; in checked studies, under half of the deficit traces to unresolved V genes, and the cause of the others is not known. That table furnishes V, J and clone size, whereas the DNA furnished D and trimming. In this sample the table shows 11,000 to 15,000 clones, roughly 80% of which occur a single time. About 18% of the sample comes from the top ten.

The record originates from a study of T cell repertoires in ileal Crohn's disease (dated by TCRdb to the late 2010s). About the study as a whole: The median duration of disease was approximately 7.9 years, and at the time of surgery about a third of patients were active smokers. Postoperative therapy was given to about half of the patients, with thiopurines administered to about a dozen patients and anti-TNF agents administered to 15 to 20 patients. Surgery was performed for a complication in all patients, with stricturing disease in roughly 60% and penetrating disease in roughly 39%. The study sequenced fewer than 200 mucosal samples from a few dozen patients, taken at several locations on the surgical specimen and at postoperative endoscopy. The study ran alongside a multicentre cohort designed to identify predictors of early endoscopic recurrence after ileocolonic resection. Endoscopic postoperative recurrence was defined by a Rutgeerts score above i0. The TCR repertoire was analysed in 55 to 70 patients with Crohn's disease drawn from a prospective multicentre cohort. The study at large found these results: Mucosal CD4 and CD8 T cells were sorted and sequenced only in a subgroup of patients, the size of which was not stated. More high-frequency clones were carried by sorted CD8 T cells than by CD4 T cells, suggesting that mucosal expansions were mainly CD8. Higher percentages of high-frequency clones at the time of surgery were linked to endoscopic recurrence, and every patient with clonality above 26.8% (18/57) had recurrence. A significantly higher proportion of clonal expansions was observed in active smokers at surgery than in non-smokers (about 25% vs 20%, p=0.02).

To be eligible, patients had to be adults with ileal or ileocolonic Crohn's disease and an indication for ileocolonic resection. Before DNA extraction, whole ileal mucosal biopsies were kept frozen at -80 degrees C. Genomic DNA was extracted from frozen whole biopsies with a TRizol-based method and quantified on a NanoDrop 2000 spectrophotometer. The chain is made from TRBV25-1 and TRBJ2-1; the central 9 bases match TRBD2. Sequenced material: ileal tissue. The sequence was obtained from an adult with Crohn's disease. The sequenced DNA: TGTGCCAGCAGTGTCTCTAGCGGGGCGCCTGGCAATGAGCAGTTCTTC. Its protein is CASSVSSGAPGNEQFF.